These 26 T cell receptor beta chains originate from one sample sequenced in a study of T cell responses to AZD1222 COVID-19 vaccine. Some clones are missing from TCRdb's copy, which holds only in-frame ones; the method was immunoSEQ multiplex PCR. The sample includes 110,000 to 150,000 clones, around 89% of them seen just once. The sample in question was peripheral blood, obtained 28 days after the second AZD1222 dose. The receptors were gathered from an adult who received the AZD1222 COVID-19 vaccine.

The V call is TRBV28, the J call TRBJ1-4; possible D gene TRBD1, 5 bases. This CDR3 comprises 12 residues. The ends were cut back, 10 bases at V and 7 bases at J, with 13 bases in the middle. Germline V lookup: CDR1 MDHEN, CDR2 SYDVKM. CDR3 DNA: TGTGCCACCCTCTGGAGGGGTGAAAAACTGTTTTTT. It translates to CATLWRGEKLFF. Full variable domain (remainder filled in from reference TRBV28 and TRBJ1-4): DVKVTQSSRYLVKRTGEKVFLECVQDMDHENMFWYRQDPGLGLRLIYFSYDVKMKEKGDIPEGYSVSREKKERFSLILESASTNQTSMYLCATLWRGEKLFFGSGTQLSVL.

The CDR3 bases are TGCGCCAGCAGCCAAACCTCACGCTCTGGAAACACCATATATTTT. Amino acids: CASSQTSRSGNTIYF. The rearrangement links TRBV5-1 to TRBJ1-3; no firm D call. This CDR3 has 15 residues. Between the trimmed V and J ends, which lost 4 bases and 0 bases, there was a span of 11 bases. The V gene's germline CDR1 is SGHRS and CDR2 YFSETQ.

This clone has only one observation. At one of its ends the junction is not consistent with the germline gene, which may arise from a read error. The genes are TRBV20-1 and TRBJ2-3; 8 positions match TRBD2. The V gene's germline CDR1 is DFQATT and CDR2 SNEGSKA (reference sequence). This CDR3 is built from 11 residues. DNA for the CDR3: TGCAGTGCGAGAGCCCTAGCGGGGCAGTATTTT. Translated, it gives CSARALAGQYF.

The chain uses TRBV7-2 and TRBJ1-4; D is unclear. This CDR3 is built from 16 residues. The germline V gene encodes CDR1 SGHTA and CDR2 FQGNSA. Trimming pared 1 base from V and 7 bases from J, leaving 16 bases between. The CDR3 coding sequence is TGTGCCAGCAGCTTAGGGACCCCGGACGGGAGTGAAAAACTGTTTTTT. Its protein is CASSLGTPDGSEKLFF.

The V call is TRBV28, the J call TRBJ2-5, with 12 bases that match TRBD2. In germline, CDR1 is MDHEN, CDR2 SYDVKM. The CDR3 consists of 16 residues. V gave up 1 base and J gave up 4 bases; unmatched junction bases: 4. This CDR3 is CASSLSLAGGRETQYF. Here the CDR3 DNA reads TGTGCCAGCAGTTTATCGCTAGCGGGAGGGAGAGAGACCCAGTACTTC.

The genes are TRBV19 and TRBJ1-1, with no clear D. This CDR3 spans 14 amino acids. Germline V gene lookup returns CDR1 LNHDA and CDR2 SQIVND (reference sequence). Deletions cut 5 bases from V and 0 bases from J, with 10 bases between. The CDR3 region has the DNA TGTGCCAGTAGTCTTGTGACATTGAACACTGAAGCTTTCTTT. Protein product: CASSLVTLNTEAFF. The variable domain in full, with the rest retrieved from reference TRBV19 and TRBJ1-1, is DGGITQSPKYLFRKEGQNVTLSCEQNLNHDAMYWYRQDPGQGLRLIYYSQIVNDFQKGDIAEGYSVSREKKESFPLTVTSAQKNPTAFYLCASSLVTLNTEAFFGQGTRLTVV.

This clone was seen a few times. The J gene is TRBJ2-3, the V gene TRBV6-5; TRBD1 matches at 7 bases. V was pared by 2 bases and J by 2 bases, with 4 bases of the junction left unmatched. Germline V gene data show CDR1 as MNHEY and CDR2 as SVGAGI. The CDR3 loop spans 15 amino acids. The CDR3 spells CASSYRGQYTDTQYF. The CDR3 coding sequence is TGTGCCAGCAGTTACCGGGGACAGTACACAGATACGCAGTATTTT.

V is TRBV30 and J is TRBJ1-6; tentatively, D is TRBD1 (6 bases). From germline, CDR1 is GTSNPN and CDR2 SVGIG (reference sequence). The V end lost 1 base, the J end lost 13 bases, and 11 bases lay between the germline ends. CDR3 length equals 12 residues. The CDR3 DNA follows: TGTGCCTGGAGTGACCTCAGGGGTCCCCTCCACTTT. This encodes CAWSDLRGPLHF.

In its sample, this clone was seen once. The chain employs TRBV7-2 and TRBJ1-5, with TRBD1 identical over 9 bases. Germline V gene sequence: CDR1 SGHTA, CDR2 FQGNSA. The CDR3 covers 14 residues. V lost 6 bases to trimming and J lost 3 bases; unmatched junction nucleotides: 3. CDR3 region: CASRGQGNNQPQHF. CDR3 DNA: TGTGCCAGCAGAGGACAGGGGAACAATCAGCCCCAGCATTTT.

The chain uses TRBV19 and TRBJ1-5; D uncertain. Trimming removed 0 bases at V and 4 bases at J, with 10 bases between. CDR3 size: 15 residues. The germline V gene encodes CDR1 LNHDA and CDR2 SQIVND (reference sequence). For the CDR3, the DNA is TGTGCCAGTAGTATAGAAGGGCGCCTAAATCAGCCCCAGCATTTT. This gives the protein CASSIEGRLNQPQHF.

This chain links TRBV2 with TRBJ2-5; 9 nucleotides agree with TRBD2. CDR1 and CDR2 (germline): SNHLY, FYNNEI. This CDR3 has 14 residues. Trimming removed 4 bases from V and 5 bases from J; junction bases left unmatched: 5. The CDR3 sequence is CASSGTSAAETQYF. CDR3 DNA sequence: TGTGCCAGCAGTGGGACTAGCGCGGCGGAGACCCAGTACTTC.

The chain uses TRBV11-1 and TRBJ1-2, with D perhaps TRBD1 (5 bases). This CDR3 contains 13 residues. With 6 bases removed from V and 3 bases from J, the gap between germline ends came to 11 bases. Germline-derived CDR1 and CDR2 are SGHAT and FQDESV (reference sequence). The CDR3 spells CASRAGNYYGYTF. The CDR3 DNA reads TGTGCCAGCAGGGCAGGGAATTACTATGGCTACACCTTC.

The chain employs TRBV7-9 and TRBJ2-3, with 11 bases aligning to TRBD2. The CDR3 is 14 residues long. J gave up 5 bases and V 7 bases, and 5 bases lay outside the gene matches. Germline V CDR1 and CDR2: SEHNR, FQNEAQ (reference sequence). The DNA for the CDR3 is TGTGCCAGCACCCCTGGGACTAGCGGAGATACGCAGTATTTT. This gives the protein CASTPGTSGDTQYF.

For the CDR3, the DNA is TGTGCCAGCAGCCTCAATTGGGACAGACTAAACATTCAGTACTTC. It translates to CASSLNWDRLNIQYF. This chain joins TRBV9 and TRBJ2-4; 7 bases match TRBD1. The germline CDR1 and CDR2 sequences are SGDLS and YYNGEE. CDR3 length equals 15 residues. Trimming took 4 bases from V and 6 from J; bases not matched to a gene: 10.

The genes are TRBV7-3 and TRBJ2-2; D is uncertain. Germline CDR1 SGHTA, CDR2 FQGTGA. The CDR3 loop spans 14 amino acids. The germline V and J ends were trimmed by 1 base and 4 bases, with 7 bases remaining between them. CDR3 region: CASSLRVPTGELFF. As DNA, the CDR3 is TGTGCCAGCAGCTTAAGGGTCCCCACCGGGGAGCTGTTTTTT. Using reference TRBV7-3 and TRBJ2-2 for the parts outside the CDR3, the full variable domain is GAGVSQTPSNKVTEKGKYVELRCDPISGHTALYWYRQSLGQGPEFLIYFQGTGAADDSGLPNDRFFAVRPEGSVSTLKIQRTERGDSAVYLCASSLRVPTGELFFGEGSRLTVL.

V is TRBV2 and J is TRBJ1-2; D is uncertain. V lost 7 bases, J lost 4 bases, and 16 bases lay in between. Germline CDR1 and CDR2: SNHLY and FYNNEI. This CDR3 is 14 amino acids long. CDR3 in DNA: TGTGCCAGCACGGGCGCCACTCGTGGCTATGGCTACACCTTC. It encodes CASTGATRGYGYTF. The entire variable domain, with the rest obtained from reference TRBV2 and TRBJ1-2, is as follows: EPEVTQTPSHQVTQMGQEVILRCVPISNHLYFYWYRQILGQKVEFLVSFYNNEISEKSEIFDDQFSVERPDGSNFTLKIRSTKLEDSAMYFCASTGATRGYGYTFGSGTRLTVV.

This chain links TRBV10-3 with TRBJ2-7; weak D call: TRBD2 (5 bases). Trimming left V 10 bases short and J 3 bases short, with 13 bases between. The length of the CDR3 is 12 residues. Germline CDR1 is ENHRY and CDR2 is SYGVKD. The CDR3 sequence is CATLSRDYEQYF. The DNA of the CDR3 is TGTGCCACCTTATCCCGGGACTACGAGCAGTACTTC.

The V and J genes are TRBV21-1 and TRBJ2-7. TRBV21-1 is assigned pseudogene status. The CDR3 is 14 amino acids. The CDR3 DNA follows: TGTGCCAGCAGCAAAGGGAACGACCCCTACGAGCAGTACTTC. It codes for CASSKGNDPYEQYF.

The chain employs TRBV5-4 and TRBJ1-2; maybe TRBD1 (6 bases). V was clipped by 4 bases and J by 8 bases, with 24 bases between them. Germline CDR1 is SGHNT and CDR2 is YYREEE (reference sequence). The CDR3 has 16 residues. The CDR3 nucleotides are TGTGCCAGCAGCCGAGGGGGGTCTGACCTTCTGCGGGGCTACACCTTC. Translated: CASSRGGSDLLRGYTF.

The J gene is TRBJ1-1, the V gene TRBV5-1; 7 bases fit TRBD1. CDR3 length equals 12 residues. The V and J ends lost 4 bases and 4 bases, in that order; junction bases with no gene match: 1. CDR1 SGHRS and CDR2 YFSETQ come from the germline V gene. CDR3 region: CASSAGGTEAFF. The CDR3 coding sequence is TGCGCCAGCAGCGCAGGGGGCACTGAAGCTTTCTTT.

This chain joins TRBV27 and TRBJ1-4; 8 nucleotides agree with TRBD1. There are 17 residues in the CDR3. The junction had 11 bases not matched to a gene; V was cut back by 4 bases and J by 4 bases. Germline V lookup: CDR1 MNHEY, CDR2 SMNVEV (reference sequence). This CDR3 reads CASSSYYRGGSNEKLFF. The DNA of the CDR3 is TGTGCCAGCAGTTCCTACTACAGGGGGGGGAGTAATGAAAAACTGTTTTTT.

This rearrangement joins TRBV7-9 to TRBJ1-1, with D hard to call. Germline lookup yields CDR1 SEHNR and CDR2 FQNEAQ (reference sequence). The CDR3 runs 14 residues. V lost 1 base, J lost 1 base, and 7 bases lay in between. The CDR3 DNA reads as TGTGCCAGCAGCTTAGGGACTGCGAACACTGAAGCTTTCTTT. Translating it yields CASSLGTANTEAFF. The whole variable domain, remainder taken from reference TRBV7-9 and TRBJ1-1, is DTGVSQNPRHKITKRGQNVTFRCDPISEHNRLYWYRQTLGQGPEFLTYFQNEAQLEKSRLLSDRFSAERPKGSFSTLEIQRTEQGDSAMYLCASSLGTANTEAFFGQGTRLTVV.

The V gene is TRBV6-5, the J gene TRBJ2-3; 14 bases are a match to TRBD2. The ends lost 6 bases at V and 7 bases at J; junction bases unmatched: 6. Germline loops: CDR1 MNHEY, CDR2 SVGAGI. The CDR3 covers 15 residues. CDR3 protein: CASSGTSGGGNTQYF. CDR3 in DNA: TGTGCCAGCAGCGGGACTAGCGGGGGTGGGAATACGCAGTATTTT.

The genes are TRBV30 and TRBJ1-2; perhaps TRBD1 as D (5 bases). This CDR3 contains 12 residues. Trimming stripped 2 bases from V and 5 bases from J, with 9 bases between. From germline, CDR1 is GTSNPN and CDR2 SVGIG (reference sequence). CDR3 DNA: TGTGCCTGGAGTAGGGGACGGTATGGCTACACCTTC. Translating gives CAWSRGRYGYTF.

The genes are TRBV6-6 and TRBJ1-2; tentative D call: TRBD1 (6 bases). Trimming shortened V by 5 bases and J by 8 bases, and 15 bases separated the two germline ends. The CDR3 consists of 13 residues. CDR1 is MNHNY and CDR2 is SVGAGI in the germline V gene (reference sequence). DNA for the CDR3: TGTGCCAGCAGTATAACAGGGTTCACCGGCTACACCTTC. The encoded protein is CASSITGFTGYTF.

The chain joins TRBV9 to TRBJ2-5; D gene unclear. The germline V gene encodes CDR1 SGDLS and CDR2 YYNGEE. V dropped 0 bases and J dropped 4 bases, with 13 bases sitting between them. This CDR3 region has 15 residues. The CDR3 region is CASSVGNGVGETQYF. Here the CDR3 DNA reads TGTGCCAGCAGCGTAGGGAATGGCGTGGGAGAGACCCAGTACTTC.